These 25 T cell receptor beta chains were sequenced from one sample in a study of T cells in Graves' hyperthyroidism and ophthalmopathy. Amplification yielded TCR beta CDR3 regions, with RNA transcripts as the source. Primed by the HTBI set, a first-round RT-PCR was run on the TCR CDR3. TCRdb fed the multiplex PCR reads into MiXCR, producing one record per CDR3 protein. The sample contains 650,000 to 750,000 distinct CDR3 sequences, about 15% of which appear only once. Specimen: blood. These receptors were taken from a woman under 30 with Graves' hyperthyroidism.

This clonotype was seen at least ten times. V is TRBV5-1 and J is TRBJ2-1, with D perhaps TRBD2 (6 bases). Trimming stripped 7 bases from V and 0 bases from J, with 11 bases between. Germline V gives CDR1 SGHRS, CDR2 YFSETQ. This CDR3 is 14 amino acids long. CDR3 DNA: TGCGCCAGCCGCAGTAGCGGCTCCTACAATGAGCAGTTCTTC. Its translation: CASRSSGSYNEQFF.

The CDR3 is CASSQDPAGSSYNEQFF. The CDR3 bases are TGTGCCAGCAGCCAAGACCCGGCGGGGAGCTCCTACAATGAGCAGTTCTTC. V usage is TRBV4-2 and J usage is TRBJ2-1, with a tentative D call TRBD2 (6 bases). With 0 bases removed from V and 0 bases from J, the gap between germline ends came to 12 bases. Germline V gene data show CDR1 as LGHNA and CDR2 as YNFKEQ. There are 17 residues in the CDR3.

CDR3 region: CASSLVPGGGNQPQHF. CDR3 in DNA: TGCGCCAGCAGCTTGGTTCCGGGTGGGGGCAATCAGCCCCAGCATTTT. This rearrangement joins TRBV5-1 to TRBJ1-5; D is uncertain. V shed 0 bases and J shed 2 bases, with 12 bases lying between them. CDR3 size: 16 residues. Germline lookup yields CDR1 SGHRS and CDR2 YFSETQ.

This clonotype was seen repeatedly, ten times or more. This chain uses TRBV6-1 with TRBJ2-3; D remains ambiguous. Germline assignment: CDR1 MNHNS and CDR2 SASEGT. The CDR3 length is 14 residues. Trimming stripped 5 bases from V and 1 base from J, with 10 bases between. The CDR3 loop reads CASSWALGTDTQYF. In DNA, the CDR3 is TGTGCCAGCAGTTGGGCGTTGGGCACAGATACGCAGTATTTT.

The chain joins TRBV19 to TRBJ2-3; perhaps D is TRBD1 or TRBD2 (6 bases each). Deletions cut 5 bases from V and 3 bases from J, with 15 bases between. Germline-derived CDR1 and CDR2 are LNHDA and SQIVND (reference sequence). The CDR3 contains 15 residues. In DNA form, the CDR3 reads TGTGCCAGTAGTCCCCGACAGGAGGGAACAGATACGCAGTATTTT. Translation gives CASSPRQEGTDTQYF.

Ten or more counts support this clonotype. This chain joins TRBV18 and TRBJ1-1; tentative D call: TRBD1 (5 bases). The CDR3 length is 16 residues. V lost 3 bases and J 1 base, leaving 15 bases between the germline ends. CDR1 and CDR2 (germline): KGHSH, LQKENI. CDR3: CASSPLPLTANTEAFF. CDR3 nucleotide sequence: TGTGCCAGCTCACCGCTTCCTCTGACAGCGAACACTGAAGCTTTCTTT.

This clonotype was counted many times. The gene calls are TRBV11-2 and TRBJ2-5, with D maybe TRBD1 (6 bases). Trimming cost V 5 bases and J 5 bases, with 21 bases left between them. The CDR3 extends over 16 amino acids. CDR1 SGHAT and CDR2 FQNNGV come from the germline V gene. The chain's CDR3 is CASSLNTGHLRETQYF. Written as DNA, the CDR3 is TGTGCCAGCAGCCTAAACACGGGACACCTGAGGGAGACCCAGTACTTC.

In its sample, this clonotype was seen a few times. The CDR3 region is CASSDTSGDYEQYF. The CDR3 DNA is TGTGCCAGCAGTGACACTAGCGGGGACTACGAGCAGTACTTC. The chain combines TRBV2 with TRBJ2-7, with TRBD2 matching 10 bases. The germline gives CDR1 SNHLY, CDR2 FYNNEI. This CDR3 contains 14 residues. The V segment lost 3 bases and the J segment 3 bases; nucleotides outside the gene matches: 2.

A word on this clonotype: A clone one base away is much larger, so this may be a read error. The chain carries TRBV3-1 and TRBJ2-1; no firm D call. The CDR3 is 11 amino acids. Germline values: CDR1 LGHDT, CDR2 YNNKEL (reference sequence). Trimming stripped 3 bases from V and 10 bases from J, with 7 bases between. The CDR3 nucleotides are TGTGCCAGCAGCCACTACTACGAGCAGTTCTTC. It is translated as CASSHYYEQFF.

This clonotype was observed many times. V and J are TRBV20-1 and TRBJ2-3; TRBD1 agrees at 7 bases. The CDR3 has 15 amino acids. V was pared by 7 bases and J by 1 base, with 11 bases of the junction left unmatched. The germline gives CDR1 DFQATT, CDR2 SNEGSKA (reference sequence). CDR3: CSGRRQGVGTDTQYF. DNA of the CDR3: TGCAGTGGGAGACGTCAGGGGGTGGGCACAGATACGCAGTATTTT.

The chain is built from TRBV6-1 and TRBJ2-1, with D perhaps assigned TRBD1 or TRBD2 (5 bases each). This CDR3 has 14 residues. Between the trimmed V and J ends, which lost 6 bases and 5 bases, there was a span of 14 bases. The germline V gene encodes CDR1 MNHNS and CDR2 SASEGT. The CDR3 DNA sequence: TGTGCCAGCAGAGATTCGGGACGGCACAATGAGCAGTTCTTC. Translation: CASRDSGRHNEQFF.

This clonotype was detected ten times or more. This chain uses TRBV10-2 with TRBJ2-3; no definite D call. The CDR3 covers 16 residues. Germline values: CDR1 WSHSY, CDR2 SAAADI. V shed 2 bases and J shed 0 bases, with 12 bases lying between them. The CDR3 spells CASSEPRGTSTDTQYF. CDR3 nucleotides: TGCGCCAGCAGTGAGCCCCGCGGAACTAGCACAGATACGCAGTATTTT.

This chain joins TRBV10-3 and TRBJ2-5; TRBD2 aligns across 8 bases. This CDR3 region has 14 residues. Trimming cost V 5 bases and J 5 bases; bases outside gene matches: 7. Germline V CDR1 and CDR2: ENHRY, SYGVKD. CDR3 sequence (DNA): TGTGCCATCAGTACGAGCGGGAGTAAGGAGACCCAGTACTTC. Translating gives CAISTSGSKETQYF.

This clonotype came up a few times. V and J are TRBV18 and TRBJ2-7, with 7 bases fitting TRBD2. The J call may be mistaken, given a closer DNA end match to TRBJ2-1. The germline gives CDR1 KGHSH, CDR2 LQKENI. This CDR3 has 13 residues. This CDR3 is CASSQSSGYEQFF. CDR3 bases: TGTGCCAGCTCACAGTCTAGCGGCTACGAGCAGTTCTTC.

This clonotype appeared a few times. J is TRBJ2-7 and V is TRBV27, with TRBD2 matching over 10 bases. This CDR3 is built from 16 residues. Germline-derived CDR1 and CDR2 are MNHEY and SMNVEV (reference sequence). V gave up 0 bases and J gave up 3 bases; unmatched junction bases: 5. DNA for the CDR3: TGTGCCAGCAGTTTATCGTCGGCTAGCGGGGGCTACGAGCAGTACTTC. It specifies CASSLSSASGGYEQYF.

The rearrangement joins TRBV15 to TRBJ2-1, with TRBD2 as a possible D gene (5 bases). Deletions cut 4 bases from V and 3 bases from J, with 19 bases between. The CDR3 has 17 amino acids. Germline assignment: CDR1 LNHNV and CDR2 YYDKDF (reference sequence). The CDR3 sequence: CATSTKTTFLGYNEQFF. The CDR3 nucleotides are TGTGCCACCAGCACCAAGACTACATTCCTCGGCTACAATGAGCAGTTCTTC.

This clonotype was seen at least ten times. The gene calls are TRBV11-2 and TRBJ2-5; D might be TRBD2 (6 bases). Germline-derived CDR1 and CDR2 are SGHAT and FQNNGV. The CDR3 runs to 14 residues. V was clipped by 10 bases and J by 2 bases, with 17 bases between them. The CDR3 nucleotides are TGTGCCACCTATAGCGGCCAGGGACAAGAGACCCAGTACTTC. The encoded protein is CATYSGQGQETQYF.

To note about this clonotype: This may be a read error: a much more frequent sequence differs by one nucleotide. The CDR3 reads CASSSSLRQYF. CDR3 sequence (DNA): TGTGCCAGCAGCTCATCATTAAGGCAGTACTTC. This rearrangement joins TRBV12-3 or TRBV12-4 to TRBJ2-7; no clear D gene. This CDR3 region has 11 residues. Trimming stripped 6 bases from V and 9 bases from J, with 12 bases between.

The V and J genes are TRBV10-3 and TRBJ1-1, with 8 bases fitting TRBD1. The V segment lost 2 bases and the J segment 1 base; nucleotides outside the gene matches: 6. The germline V gene encodes CDR1 ENHRY and CDR2 SYGVKD. This CDR3 is built from 16 residues. DNA of the CDR3: TGTGCCATCAGTGAGCCCCTGGGACAGGAGAACACTGAAGCTTTCTTT. Its protein is CAISEPLGQENTEAFF.

The chain couples TRBV13 to TRBJ2-7; D possibly corresponds to TRBD2 (5 bases). Trimming removed 0 bases at V and 3 bases at J, with 9 bases between. CDR1 is PRHDT and CDR2 is FYEKMQ in the germline V gene (reference sequence). The CDR3 extends over 14 amino acids. DNA of the CDR3: TGTGCCAGCAGCTTAGGCCTCGGGAACTACGAGCAGTACTTC. It yields the protein CASSLGLGNYEQYF.

The chain couples TRBV6-1 to TRBJ2-7, with D hard to call. The V gene lost 5 bases and the J gene lost 2 bases, with 13 bases spanning the gap. CDR1 and CDR2 (germline): MNHNS, SASEGT. The CDR3 is 14 amino acids. The CDR3 DNA reads as TGTGCCAGCAGTTATGATGGCAGCGCCTACGAGCAGTACTTC. Translation gives CASSYDGSAYEQYF.

This clonotype was picked up many times. The genes are TRBV2 and TRBJ2-1; a weak D match, TRBD1 (6 bases). The CDR3 consists of 15 residues. V gave up 2 bases and J gave up 5 bases, with 13 bases separating them. CDR1 SNHLY and CDR2 FYNNEI come from the germline V gene. In DNA, the CDR3 is TGTGCCAGCAGTGAATGGGACACCGCCCACAATGAGCAGTTCTTC. Its protein product is CASSEWDTAHNEQFF.

This clonotype was picked up many times. The rearrangement links TRBV6-6 to TRBJ2-3; 11 nucleotides agree with TRBD2. CDR1 is MNHNY and CDR2 is SVGAGI in the germline V gene (reference sequence). V lost 2 bases, J lost 0 bases, and 13 bases stayed unmatched. There are 20 residues in the CDR3. The CDR3 nucleotides are TGTGCCAGCAGTTACACAGGACTAGCGGGCATCGTTTCTAGCACAGATACGCAGTATTTT. Translated, it gives CASSYTGLAGIVSSTDTQYF.

The chain combines TRBV9 with TRBJ2-7; unclear D gene. Trimming cost V 0 bases and J 3 bases, with 10 bases left between them. The CDR3 consists of 14 residues. In germline, CDR1 is SGDLS, CDR2 YYNGEE. The CDR3: CASSVGGDIYEQYF. The CDR3 coding sequence is TGTGCCAGCAGCGTAGGAGGAGATATCTACGAGCAGTACTTC.

The chain has TRBV19 and TRBJ1-2; a weak D match, TRBD1 (6 bases). Germline lookup yields CDR1 LNHDA and CDR2 SQIVND (reference sequence). The CDR3 covers 15 residues. Trimming left V 4 bases short and J 7 bases short, with 19 bases between. CDR3 residues: CASSSQHNRVGGYTF. The CDR3 coding sequence is TGTGCCAGTAGTAGCCAGCATAACAGGGTTGGTGGCTACACCTTC.